This T cell receptor (beta chain) was identified during a study of beta chain features in type 1 diabetes (dated by TCRdb to 2016 to 2019). The study in broad terms: Mean age, gender distribution, total cell number and subset yield did not differ between patients and healthy donors. A total of 85 million to 140 million sorted cells were examined across all samples, and a strong correlation was observed between cell number per subset and RNA yield. In the study, recently diagnosed type 1 diabetes patients and matched healthy donors were compared on the TCRB repertoires of their sorted circulating CD4+ T cell subsets. Regulatory and stem cell-like memory subsets were isolated from only 8 patients and about eight healthy donors, whereas naive and central memory subsets came from all 30 or so donors. Results and caveats for the whole study, not just this receptor: PCR might favor shorter templates, but patient and control samples were amplified and corrected together, so any skew would affect both groups equally. Because small numbers of individuals were included in the HLA sub-analyses, any influence of HLA type on TCRB rearrangement was left unresolved. In all four CD4+ subsets, TCRB CDR3 length was moderately but significantly shorter in type 1 diabetes patients. Naive, central memory and regulatory TCRB repertoires appeared to be more similar among patients than among healthy donors. At VDJ recombination sites, patients with type 1 diabetes made fewer insertions and deleted more nucleotides, a pattern implying thymic rearrangement abnormalities. Because cDNA was sequenced instead of genomic DNA, highly expressing activated cells could be over-represented, though the groups showed no difference in activation or CD3 levels.

Each donor gave one peripheral blood draw, roughly 110 mL on average, collected into heparinised tubes. A BD FACSAria II and a panel including CD45RO, CCR7, CD25, CD127, CD95 and CD27 were used to sort naive, central memory, regulatory and stem cell-like memory CD4+ T cells. A purity above 98% was achieved for all sorted populations. PBMCs were separated immediately by Lymphoprep density gradient centrifugation and were stained directly, without being cultured. To minimize batch effects, samples were stained and sorted in pairs, one healthy donor with one patient per experiment. As concerns this clone: The antigen it recognizes is unknown. No base quality values were provided; no much bigger clone lies one nucleotide off.

All of the isolated RNA was reverse transcribed with the High Capacity cDNA Reverse Transcription Kit, so expressed TCRB transcripts were sequenced. Naive, central memory and regulatory T cell samples underwent deep immunoSEQ sequencing, averaging around 4 million total reads per sample. Sorted cells were lysed in RLT buffer and RNA was extracted with DNase-treated RNeasy Micro or Mini kits, depending on cell number. Each cell subset was processed separately to prevent cross-contamination, with patient and healthy donor samples processed together. Using the immunoSEQ multiplex PCR, TCRB sequences were amplified from cDNA into 87-bp fragments spanning the CDR3 region. Amplicons were sequenced on the Illumina HiSeq platform. The paper's data handling went like this. Synthetic template baselines were used to correct PCR bias computationally, reads within Hamming distance 2 were collapsed, and singletons that could not be merged were discarded. Reads were aligned against IMGT so that V, D and J genes, CDR3 length and insertions or deletions at six rearrangement sites could be assigned. Within each subset, clonotype counts were normalized to sorted cell number, after which true diversity and Gini coefficients were computed with the tcR R package. The overlap coefficient, calculated on TCRB nucleotide sequences, was used to measure repertoire sharing. Out-of-frame TCRB sequences from naive cells were analyzed to stand in for the pre-selection repertoire. TCRdb provides this immuneACCESS table in a form limited to in-frame rearrangements. Some clones are lacking; in checked studies, under half of them reflect an unresolved V gene, and why the rest are absent is not known. V, J and clone size derive from that table, while D and trimming were established from the DNA sequence. The sample table lists fewer than 500,000 clones, approximately 15% of them with a count of one. Less than 0.04% of the sample rests with the top ten.

The CDR3 covers 14 residues, taking in both the cysteine and the phenylalanine. CDR3 DNA is the only sequence kept; it has 42 bases, read in frame from the first base. From the germline V gene, CDR1 is SGDLS and CDR2 is YYNGEE. Trimming at the junction amounts to 4 bases on V and 3 bases on J, and the germline ends lie 14 bases apart. The receptor's source is a man in his thirties or forties in good health. Rearrangement joined TRBV9 to TRBJ2-7; TRBD2 is a weak D gene call, 5 bases matching. What was sequenced was naive CD4+ T cells from blood. This specimen's cell subset or site label, interpreted: true naive CD4+ T cells. The CDR3 sequence is CASSPAGLYYEQYF. The nucleotide sequence reads TGTGCCAGCAGCCCTGCTGGACTGTACTACGAGCAGTACTTC.